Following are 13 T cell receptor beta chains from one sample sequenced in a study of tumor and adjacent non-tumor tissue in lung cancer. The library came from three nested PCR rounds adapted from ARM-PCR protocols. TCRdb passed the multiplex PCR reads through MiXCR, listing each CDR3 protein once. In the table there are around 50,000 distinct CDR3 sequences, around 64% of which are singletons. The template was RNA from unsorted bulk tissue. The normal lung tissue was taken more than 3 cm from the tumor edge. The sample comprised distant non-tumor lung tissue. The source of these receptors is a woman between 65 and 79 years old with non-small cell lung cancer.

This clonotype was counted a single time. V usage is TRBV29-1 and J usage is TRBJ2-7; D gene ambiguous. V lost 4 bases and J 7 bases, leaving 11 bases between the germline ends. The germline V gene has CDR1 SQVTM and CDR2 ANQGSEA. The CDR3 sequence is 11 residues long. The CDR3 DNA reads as TGCAGCGTTGCGGGCGGCGCTGAGCAGTACTTC. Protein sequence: CSVAGGAEQYF.

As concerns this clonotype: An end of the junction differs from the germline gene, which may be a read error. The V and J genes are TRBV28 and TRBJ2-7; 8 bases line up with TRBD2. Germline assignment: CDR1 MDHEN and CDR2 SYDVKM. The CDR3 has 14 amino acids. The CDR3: CAISSETSVHEQYF. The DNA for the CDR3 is TGTGCCATCAGTTCAGAGACTAGCGTCCACGAGCAGTACTTC.

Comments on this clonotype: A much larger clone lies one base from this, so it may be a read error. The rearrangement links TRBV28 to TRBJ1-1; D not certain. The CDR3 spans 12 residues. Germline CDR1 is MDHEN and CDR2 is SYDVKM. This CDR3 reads CVSSWKRVRAFF. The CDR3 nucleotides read TGTGTCAGCAGTTGGAAGCGAGTTCGAGCTTTCTTT.

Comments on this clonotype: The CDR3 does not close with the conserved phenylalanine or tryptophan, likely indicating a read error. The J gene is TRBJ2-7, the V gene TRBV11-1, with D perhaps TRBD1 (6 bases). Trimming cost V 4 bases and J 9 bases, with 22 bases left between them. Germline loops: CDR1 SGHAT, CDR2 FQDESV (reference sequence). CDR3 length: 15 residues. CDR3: CASSSFRYRAHVQYY. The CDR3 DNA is TGTGCCAGCAGCTCGTTCCGGTACAGGGCCCACGTGCAGTACTAC.

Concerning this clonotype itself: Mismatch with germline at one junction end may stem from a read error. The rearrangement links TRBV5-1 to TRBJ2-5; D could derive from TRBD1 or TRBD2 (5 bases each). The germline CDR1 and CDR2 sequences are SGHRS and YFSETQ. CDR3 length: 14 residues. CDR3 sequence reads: CASSLGPERETQYF. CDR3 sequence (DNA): TGCGCTAGCAGCTTGGGACCAGAACGAGAGACCCAGTACTTC.

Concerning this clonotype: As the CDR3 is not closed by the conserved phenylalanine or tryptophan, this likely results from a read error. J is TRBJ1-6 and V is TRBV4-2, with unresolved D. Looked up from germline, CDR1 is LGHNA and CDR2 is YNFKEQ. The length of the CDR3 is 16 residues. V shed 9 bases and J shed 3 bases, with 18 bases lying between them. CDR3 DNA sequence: TGTGCCAGTGGCCGCGGACCGAGCAGCTATAATTCACCCCTCCACTTG. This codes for CASGRGPSSYNSPLHL.

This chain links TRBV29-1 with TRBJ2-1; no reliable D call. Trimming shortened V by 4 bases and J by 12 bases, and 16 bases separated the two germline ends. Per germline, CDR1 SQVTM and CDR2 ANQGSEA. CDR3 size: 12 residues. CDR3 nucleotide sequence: TGCAGCGTTGTGCCACCCGGTGGCGGGCAGTTCTTC. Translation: CSVVPPGGGQFF.

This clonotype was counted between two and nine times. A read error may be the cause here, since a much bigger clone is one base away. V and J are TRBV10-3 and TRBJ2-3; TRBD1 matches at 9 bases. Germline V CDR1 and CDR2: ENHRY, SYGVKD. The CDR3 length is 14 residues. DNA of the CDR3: TGTGTCATCAGCGGGGACAGGGGCACAGATACGCAGTATTTT. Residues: CVISGDRGTDTQYF.

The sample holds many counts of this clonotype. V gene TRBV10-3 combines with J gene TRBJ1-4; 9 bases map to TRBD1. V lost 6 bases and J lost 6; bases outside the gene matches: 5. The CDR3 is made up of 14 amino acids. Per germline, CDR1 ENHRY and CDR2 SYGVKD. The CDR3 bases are TGTGCCATCAGGGAGGACAGGGGACATGAAAAACTGTTTTTT. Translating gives CAIREDRGHEKLFF.

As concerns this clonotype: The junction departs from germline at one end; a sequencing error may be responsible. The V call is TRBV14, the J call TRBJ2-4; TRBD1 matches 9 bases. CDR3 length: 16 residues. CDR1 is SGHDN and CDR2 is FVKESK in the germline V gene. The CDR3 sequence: CASSQDRGIAKNIRYF. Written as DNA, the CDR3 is TGTGCCAGCAGTCAAGACAGGGGGATTGCCAAAAACATTCGGTACTTC.

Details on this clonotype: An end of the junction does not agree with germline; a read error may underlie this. CDR3 protein: CVSSYPEREGGESQYF. The CDR3 DNA reads as TGTGTCAGCAGTTACCCCGAGCGGGAGGGGGGAGAGAGCCAGTACTTC. The gene calls are TRBV6-5 and TRBJ2-5, with TRBD2 identical over 10 bases. From germline, CDR1 is MNHEY and CDR2 SVGAGI. The CDR3 spans 16 residues.

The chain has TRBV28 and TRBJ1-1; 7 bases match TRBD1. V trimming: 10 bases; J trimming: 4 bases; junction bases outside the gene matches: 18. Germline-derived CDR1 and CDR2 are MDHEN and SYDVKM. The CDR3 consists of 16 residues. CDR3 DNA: TGTGCCATCAGCCGACCGACAGGGACTTCTCGCACTGAAGCTTTCTTT. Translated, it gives CAISRPTGTSRTEAFF.

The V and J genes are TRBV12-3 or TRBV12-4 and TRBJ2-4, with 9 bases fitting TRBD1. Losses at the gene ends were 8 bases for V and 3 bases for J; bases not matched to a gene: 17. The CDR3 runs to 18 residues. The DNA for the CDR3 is TGTGCCAGCGTGTCTTTACAGGGGGCGCGTGGGATCAAAAACATTCAGTACTTC. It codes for CASVSLQGARGIKNIQYF.